This T cell receptor beta chain originates from a study of shared clonotypes between healthy human individuals. The overall study: Every donor yielded three CD4 naive, three CD4 memory, two CD8 naive and one CD8 memory plate.

Note on this clone: The antigen remains unidentified. The sample carries other DNA sequences with the same CDR3.

Running of the assay took place at deep level. Measured with immunoSEQ multiplex PCR; TCRdb has only the in-frame clones, and not every one. The table has more than 2 million clones, 95% seen once. Study-level findings and limits: Rarefaction showed that sequencing of sorted subsets was incomplete (despite large depth). Clonotype sharing among donors was expected to depend on sequencing depth.

The sequence came from a man aged 18 to 30 in good health. The material sequenced was naive CD4+ T cells sorted from blood. Subset specified: CD45RA+ positively selected.

CDR3 nucleotide sequence: TGTGCCAGCAGGCGGACAGGCTCGAACACCGGGGAGCTGTTTTTT. As protein: CASRRTGSNTGELFF. The chain joins TRBV28 to TRBJ2-2; 7 bases match TRBD1. Trimming removed 6 bases from V and 0 bases from J; junction bases left unmatched: 4. The CDR3 spans 15 residues. Germline V gene lookup returns CDR1 MDHEN and CDR2 SYDVKM.